The sequence of this T cell receptor beta chain was determined in a study of T cell repertoires in cytomegalovirus infection. TCRdb reanalysed the reads using MiXCR and keeps one entry per CDR3 protein. The sample carries 300,000 or so distinct CDR3 sequences, roughly 9.3% recorded once. This CDR3 comprises 15 residues. Trimming cost V 6 bases and J 2 bases; bases outside gene matches: 8. The germline CDR1 and CDR2 sequences are DFQATT and SNEGSKA (reference sequence). This clonotype was counted only a few times. This TCR was recovered from a human donor in good health (CMV status not recorded). Some clones in this sample may be carry-over from other donors' samples. The V gene is TRBV20-1, the J gene TRBJ2-2; the match to TRBD2 covers 8 bases. The specimen was PBMCs. The CDR3 here is CSAPSGGLNTGELFF. In nucleotides, the CDR3 is TGCAGTGCCCCAAGCGGGGGCCTAAACACCGGGGAGCTGTTTTTT.